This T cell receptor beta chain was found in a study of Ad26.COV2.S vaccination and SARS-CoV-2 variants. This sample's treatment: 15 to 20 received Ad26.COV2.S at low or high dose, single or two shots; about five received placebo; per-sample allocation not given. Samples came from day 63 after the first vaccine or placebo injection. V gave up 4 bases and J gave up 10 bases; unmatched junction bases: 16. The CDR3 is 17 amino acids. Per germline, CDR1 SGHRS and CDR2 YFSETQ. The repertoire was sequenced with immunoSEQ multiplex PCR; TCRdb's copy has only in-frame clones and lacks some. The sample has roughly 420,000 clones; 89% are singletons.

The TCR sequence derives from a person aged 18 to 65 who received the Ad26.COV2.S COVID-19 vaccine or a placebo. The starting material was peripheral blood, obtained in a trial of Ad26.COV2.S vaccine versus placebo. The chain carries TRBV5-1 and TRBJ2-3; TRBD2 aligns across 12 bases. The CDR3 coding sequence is TGCGCCAGCAGCCTTACGGCCCTAGCGGGGGGGCCCTGGGCGCAGTATTTT. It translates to CASSLTALAGGPWAQYF.